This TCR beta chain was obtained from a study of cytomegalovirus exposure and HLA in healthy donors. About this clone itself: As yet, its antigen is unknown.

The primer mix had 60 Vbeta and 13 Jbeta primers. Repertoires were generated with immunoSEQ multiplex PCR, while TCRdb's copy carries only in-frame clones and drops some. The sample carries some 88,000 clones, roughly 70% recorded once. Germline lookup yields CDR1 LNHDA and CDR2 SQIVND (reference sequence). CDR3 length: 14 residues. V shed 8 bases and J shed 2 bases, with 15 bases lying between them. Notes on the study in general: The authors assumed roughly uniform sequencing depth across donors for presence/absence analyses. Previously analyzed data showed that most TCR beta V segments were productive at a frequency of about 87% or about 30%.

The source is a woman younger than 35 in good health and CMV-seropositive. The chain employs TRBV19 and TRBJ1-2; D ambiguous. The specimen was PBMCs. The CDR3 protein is CASWRAPPNYGYTF. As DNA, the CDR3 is TGTGCCAGTTGGCGGGCCCCACCCAACTATGGCTACACCTTC.